This entry lists 25 T cell receptor beta chains sequenced from one sample in a study of T cell repertoires in cytomegalovirus infection (dated by TCRdb to about 2019). Sequenced on an Illumina HiSeq 1500. Clones were called with MiXCR by TCRdb after fastp trimmed the public reads at Q25, and only in-frame beta chains were retained. When rows share a CDR3 protein, they turn into one entry using the most common DNA and genes. In this sample the table shows about 250,000 distinct CDR3 sequences, 6.5% of which occur a single time. Around 6.5% of the sample lies in the top ten. Sequencing input: PBMCs. The receptors originated from a human donor in good health (CMV status not recorded). Some clones in this sample may be carry-over from other donors' samples.

This clonotype occurred many times. The rearrangement links TRBV6-2 or TRBV6-3 to TRBJ1-3; 9 positions match TRBD1. This CDR3 has 16 amino acids. Germline values: CDR1 MNHEY, CDR2 SVGEGT. J was trimmed by 2 bases and V by 2 bases; bases with no gene match: 4. Written as DNA, the CDR3 is TGTGCCAGCAGTTACGCGGGACAGGGTGCTGGAAACACCATATATTTT. Its translation: CASSYAGQGAGNTIYF.

This clonotype was observed at least ten times. The chain uses TRBV30 and TRBJ2-5; the D is unclear. From germline, CDR1 is GTSNPN and CDR2 SVGIG (reference sequence). The CDR3 runs 12 residues. V was clipped by 2 bases and J by 2 bases, with 6 bases between them. The CDR3 loop reads CAWSLHQETQYF. The CDR3 coding sequence is TGTGCCTGGAGTCTCCATCAAGAGACCCAGTACTTC.

This clonotype came up many times. The chain combines TRBV20-1 with TRBJ1-2; no firm D call. The CDR3 is 17 residues long. The V gene's germline CDR1 is DFQATT and CDR2 SNEGSKA (reference sequence). Trimming left V 0 bases short and J 0 bases short, with 17 bases between. The CDR3 DNA reads as TGCAGTGCTAGAGATATTCTACAGCGATTAGCTAACTATGGCTACACCTTC. Protein product: CSARDILQRLANYGYTF.

Many counts were recorded for this clonotype. The chain employs TRBV6-1 and TRBJ2-1, with a tentative D call TRBD2 (6 bases). The length of the CDR3 is 16 residues. Germline loops: CDR1 MNHNS, CDR2 SASEGT. Between the trimmed V and J ends, which lost 6 bases and 10 bases, there was a span of 25 bases. CDR3 in DNA: TGTGCCAGCAGACACCCGGGACTCGGGTCGGGGGTAGAGCAGTTCTTC. Its protein is CASRHPGLGSGVEQFF.

In its sample, this clonotype was seen many times. The rearrangement links TRBV6-1 to TRBJ2-7; 13 bases line up with TRBD2. Germline V gene sequence: CDR1 MNHNS, CDR2 SASEGT. V was clipped by 6 bases and J by 2 bases; unmatched bases: 7. CDR3 size: 16 residues. CDR3 DNA sequence: TGTGCCAGCAGGCATCGACTAGCGGGGGGTCCCTACGAGCAGTACTTC. The encoded protein is CASRHRLAGGPYEQYF.

Notes on this clonotype: It may be a read error: a sequence one base away is much more abundant. This rearrangement joins TRBV28 to TRBJ1-1; a weak D match, TRBD1 (5 bases). The CDR3 totals 14 residues. Germline V gene lookup returns CDR1 MDHEN and CDR2 SYDVKM. The CDR3 region has the DNA TGTGTCAGCAGTTTCCGCAGGGAGGGCACTGAAGCTTTCTTT. This translates into CVSSFRREGTEAFF.

This clonotype showed up many times. The V and J genes are TRBV6-2 or TRBV6-3 and TRBJ1-5, with D perhaps TRBD1 (5 bases). There are 13 residues in the CDR3. V gave up 6 bases and J gave up 5 bases, with 11 bases separating them. CDR1 is MNHEY and CDR2 is SVGEGT in the germline V gene. The CDR3 DNA reads TGTGCCAGCAGCCGACAGTCCCATCAGCCCCAGCATTTT. Translating gives CASSRQSHQPQHF.

This clonotype was seen at least ten times. The V call is TRBV18, the J call TRBJ1-1; D might be TRBD1 (6 bases). The CDR3 is 14 residues long. The germline V gene encodes CDR1 KGHSH and CDR2 LQKENI. V lost 7 bases and J 2 bases, leaving 14 bases between the germline ends. The CDR3: CASCRDTVNTEAFF. CDR3 DNA sequence: TGTGCCAGCTGCCGGGACACAGTTAACACTGAAGCTTTCTTT.

A few counts support this clonotype. V usage is TRBV7-2 and J usage is TRBJ2-2; D is uncertain. The CDR3 runs to 14 residues. Germline V lookup: CDR1 SGHTA, CDR2 FQGNSA. Deletions cut 5 bases from V and 2 bases from J, with 9 bases between. In nucleotides, the CDR3 is TGTGCCAGCAGCACCCGCCCCAACACCGGGGAGCTGTTTTTT. It specifies CASSTRPNTGELFF.

In its sample, this clonotype was seen many times. V gene TRBV20-1 combines with J gene TRBJ2-1; TRBD2 matches at 11 bases. This CDR3 comprises 17 residues. Germline CDR1 and CDR2: DFQATT and SNEGSKA (reference sequence). V shed 2 bases, J shed 8 bases, and the junction held 14 bases outside the gene matches. The CDR3 bases are TGCAGTGCTAGAAATCCGATAGCGGGGGGGGTACGCGATGAGCAGTTCTTC. Protein: CSARNPIAGGVRDEQFF.

This clonotype was observed a handful of times. The chain joins TRBV20-1 to TRBJ2-1, with 11 bases matching TRBD2. After removal of 0 bases from V and 7 bases from J, the junction contained 8 bases not matched to a gene. CDR3 length equals 16 residues. In germline, CDR1 is DFQATT, CDR2 SNEGSKA (reference sequence). The DNA for the CDR3 is TGCAGTGCTAGAGATTGGGGACTAGCGGCGGGGAATGAGCAGTTCTTC. Translated, it gives CSARDWGLAAGNEQFF.

This clonotype was seen at least ten times. The rearrangement uses TRBV11-2 and TRBJ2-5, with 8 nucleotides matching TRBD2. The CDR3 totals 17 residues. J gave up 4 bases and V 5 bases, and 15 bases lay outside the gene matches. CDR1 and CDR2 from the germline V gene are SGHAT and FQNNGV. The CDR3 is CASSGTTGGGGRETQYF. CDR3 DNA: TGTGCCAGCAGCGGAACAACGGGGGGGGGCGGGAGAGAGACCCAGTACTTC.

The chain links TRBV20-1 to TRBJ1-5, with D hard to call. V lost 3 bases to trimming and J lost 4 bases, with 7 bases between them. This CDR3 has 12 amino acids. The germline CDR1 and CDR2 sequences are DFQATT and SNEGSKA (reference sequence). DNA of the CDR3: TGCAGTGCTAGTAGGCTTAATCAGCCCCAGCATTTT. This sequence encodes CSASRLNQPQHF.

This clonotype was seen only a few times. This chain joins TRBV5-1 and TRBJ2-1; either TRBD1 or TRBD2 may supply D (5 bases each). TRBJ2-7 matches the DNA end more closely, so the J call is doubtful. This CDR3 region has 17 residues. Germline lookup yields CDR1 SGHRS and CDR2 YFSETQ. In DNA form, the CDR3 reads TGCGCCAGCAGCATCGGACGTCTAGCAGGGCCCTTGGGGGAGCAGTACTTC. Amino acids: CASSIGRLAGPLGEQYF.

This clonotype appeared many times. This sequence joins TRBV6-4 and TRBJ1-4; TRBD1 is a possible D gene (5 bases). Germline V gene data show CDR1 as MRHNA and CDR2 as SNTAGT. V dropped 5 bases and J dropped 7 bases, with 17 bases sitting between them. This CDR3 contains 15 residues. The CDR3 coding sequence is TGTGCCAGCAGTCACCCAGGGCTGAGCGGTGAAAAACTGTTTTTT. Amino acids: CASSHPGLSGEKLFF.

In this sample, this clonotype turned up a few times. V gene TRBV29-1 combines with J gene TRBJ2-7; D call uncertain. The CDR3 consists of 12 residues. The germline V gene encodes CDR1 SQVTM and CDR2 ANQGSEA. Trimming took 4 bases from V and 0 from J, leaving 7 bases between them. In DNA form, the CDR3 reads TGCAGCGTTGCCCCTGGCTCCTACGAGCAGTACTTC. This translates into CSVAPGSYEQYF.

This clonotype was counted ten times or more. The chain recombines TRBV4-2 with TRBJ2-3; 7 bases agree with TRBD2. The CDR3 is 17 residues long. V lost 4 bases, J lost 0 bases, and 10 bases stayed unmatched. Germline CDR1 and CDR2: LGHNA and YNFKEQ. CDR3 in DNA: TGTGCCAGCAGCCCGTCCCTCGGCGGGGGTAGCACAGATACGCAGTATTTT. Translated, it gives CASSPSLGGGSTDTQYF.

This clonotype has more than one count but fewer than ten. V usage is TRBV10-3 and J usage is TRBJ1-6; D gene uncertain. V dropped 0 bases and J dropped 7 bases, with 10 bases sitting between them. The V gene's germline CDR1 is ENHRY and CDR2 SYGVKD. The CDR3 contains 15 residues. The CDR3 DNA is TGTGCCATCAGTGAGTCTAGCGGCCGCAATTCACCCCTCCACTTT. It yields the protein CAISESSGRNSPLHF.

Many counts were recorded for this clonotype. The chain links TRBV5-4 to TRBJ2-3; a weak D match, TRBD2 (6 bases). The CDR3 contains 14 residues. V was shortened by 4 bases and J by 5 bases, with 14 bases between the two germline ends. CDR1 SGHNT and CDR2 YYREEE come from the germline V gene (reference sequence). Written as DNA, the CDR3 is TGTGCCAGCAGCCCAGCGGGTAGCGGAGATACGCAGTATTTT. Translated: CASSPAGSGDTQYF. The full variable domain, with the rest looked up from reference TRBV5-4 and TRBJ2-3, is ETGVTQSPTHLIKTRGQQVTLRCSSQSGHNTVSWYQQALGQGPQFIFQYYREEENGRGNFPPRFSGLQFPNYSSELNVNALELDDSALYLCASSPAGSGDTQYFGPGTRLTVL.

This clonotype was detected a few times. The rearrangement links TRBV6-6 to TRBJ2-7; TRBD1 might be the D (7 bases). The length of the CDR3 is 18 residues. Trimming took off 5 bases at V and 1 base at J, with 24 bases between the two ends. CDR1 is MNHNY, CDR2 SVGAGI, per germline (reference sequence). CDR3 loop: CASSPWAGGMSRSYEQYF. DNA of the CDR3: TGTGCCAGCAGTCCCTGGGCAGGGGGGATGAGTCGGTCCTACGAGCAGTACTTC.

This clonotype was seen ten or more times. V and J are TRBV6-2 or TRBV6-3 and TRBJ2-1, with D possibly being TRBD1 or TRBD2 (5 bases each). Germline V gives CDR1 MNHEY, CDR2 SVGEGT. Trimming removed 0 bases at V and 15 bases at J, with 12 bases between. There are 12 residues in the CDR3. The CDR3 DNA follows: TGTGCCAGCAGTTACTCTAATGCAGGGAGGTTCTTC. The encoded protein is CASSYSNAGRFF.

In this sample, this clonotype turned up a few times. CDR3 in DNA: TGCAGCGGCCCTAGCGGCAATGAGCAGTTCTTC. Translation gives CSGPSGNEQFF. The rearrangement joins TRBV29-1 to TRBJ2-1; 7 bases align to TRBD2. The germline V gene encodes CDR1 SQVTM and CDR2 ANQGSEA. The CDR3 has 11 residues. V trimming: 7 bases; J trimming: 6 bases; junction bases outside the gene matches: 3.

The rearrangement uses TRBV30 and TRBJ1-2; D gene ambiguous. Between the trimmed V and J ends, which lost 1 base and 4 bases, there was a span of 19 bases. The CDR3 length is 16 residues. CDR1 is GTSNPN, CDR2 SVGIG, per germline (reference sequence). The CDR3 loop reads CAWSARGPMIGYGYTF. CDR3 DNA: TGTGCCTGGAGTGCCCGCGGACCTATGATCGGCTATGGCTACACCTTC. The complete variable domain, with remaining parts taken from reference TRBV30 and TRBJ1-2, reads SQTIHQWPATLVQPVGSPLSLECTVEGTSNPNLYWYRQAAGRGLQLLFYSVGIGQISSEVPQNLSASRPQDRQFILSSKKLLLSDSGFYLCAWSARGPMIGYGYTFGSGTRLTVV.

Ten or more counts support this clonotype. The chain links TRBV4-1 to TRBJ1-1, with TRBD1 matching over 7 bases. CDR1 and CDR2 (germline): MGHRA, YSYEKL. V shed 0 bases, J shed 1 base, and the junction held 2 bases outside the gene matches. This CDR3 comprises 15 residues. Here the CDR3 DNA reads TGCGCCAGCAGCCAAGAGGACAGGCAGAACACTGAAGCTTTCTTT. Protein sequence: CASSQEDRQNTEAFF.

This clonotype was picked up many times. The chain uses TRBV6-6 and TRBJ2-5; no definite D call. The CDR3 is 12 residues long. Trimming shortened V by 2 bases and J by 2 bases, and 3 bases separated the two germline ends. The germline CDR1 and CDR2 sequences are MNHNY and SVGAGI (reference sequence). The CDR3 region has the DNA TGTGCCAGCAGTTACCCTCAAGAGACCCAGTACTTC. Translation: CASSYPQETQYF.